Below, one T cell receptor beta chain is given with its context. Its antigen remains undetermined. No per-base quality is available; no much larger clone lies one base away. The data stem from a study of technical replicates of blood from a handful of donors (dated by TCRdb to the late 2010s). The library was prepared using the immunoSEQ multiplex PCR assay. Not all clones reach the TCRdb copy of this immuneACCESS table, which keeps in-frame sequences only. Checked studies attribute under half of the gap to unresolved V genes and leave the rest unexplained. The sample table records about 59,000 clones; about 83% of these occur just once. About 5.5% of the sample lies in the top ten. The sequenced sample was PBMCs. The origin of this receptor is a human donor in good health. Some clones in this sample may be carry-over from other donors' samples.

The CDR3 reads CASSQASPRGNTQYF. The sequenced DNA is TGTGCCAGCAGCCAGGCATCCCCGAGGGGGAATACGCAGTATTTT. The chain employs TRBV7-2 and TRBJ2-3; D gene: possibly TRBD1, on 6 matching bases. V is pared back by 5 bases and J by 7 bases, with 19 bases lying between the germline termini. CDR1 and CDR2 are drawn from the germline V gene: SGHTA, FQGNSA. From cysteine to phenylalanine, the CDR3 is 15 amino acids long. Only the CDR3 DNA stays, 45 bases, in frame from base 1. Here the CDR3 is joined to the reference TRBV7-2 and TRBJ2-3 genes, and the full variable domain is: GAGVSQSPSNKVTEKGKDVELRCDPISGHTALYWYRQSLGQGLEFLIYFQGNSAPDKSGLPSDRFSAERTGGSVSTLTIQRTQQEDSAVYLCASSQASPRGNTQYFGPGTRLTVL.